This T cell receptor beta chain was recorded in a study of post-analysis software for immune sequencing data. Built from TCR beta cDNA, the libraries had unique molecular identifiers in them. TCRdb fed the PCR reads into MiXCR, producing one record per CDR3 protein. This sample has 250,000 to 300,000 distinct CDR3 sequences, with just over 35% found just once. Overall study results and limits: A significant reduction in normalized Chao1 diversity was observed in multiple sclerosis patients versus controls.

A few counts support this clonotype. Its antigen is still unknown. The source of this sequence is a girl aged 5-17 years with multiple sclerosis. The sample consisted of blood.

CDR3 residues: CSAPRGVMGPNTEAFF. The CDR3 bases are TGCAGTGCCCCGAGGGGTGTCATGGGCCCGAACACTGAAGCTTTCTTT. V gene TRBV20-1 combines with J gene TRBJ1-1, with D possibly matching TRBD1 (5 bases). In germline, CDR1 is DFQATT, CDR2 SNEGSKA (reference sequence). The CDR3 has 16 amino acids. Trimming cost V 6 bases and J 1 base, with 21 bases left between them.